These 10 T cell receptor beta chains were sequenced from one sample in a study of T cells after yellow fever vaccination. TCRdb ran MiXCR on the 5' RACE reads and lists one entry per CDR3 protein. The sample comprises under 600,000 distinct CDR3 sequences, approximately 12% of which are singletons, and roughly an eighth rests with the top ten. The source was PBMCs, collected on the day of the yellow fever booster vaccination. The receptors were sampled from a man aged 25 to 45 who received the YFV17D yellow fever vaccine.

The V gene is TRBV5-1, the J gene TRBJ2-1; D possibly uses TRBD1 or TRBD2 (5 bases each). The germline CDR1 and CDR2 sequences are SGHRS and YFSETQ. CDR3 length: 17 residues. The V gene lost 3 bases and the J gene lost 0 bases, with 16 bases spanning the gap. CDR3 loop: CASSYSKSGTSYNEQFF. CDR3 nucleotides: TGCGCCAGCAGCTACTCTAAGTCGGGGACCTCCTACAATGAGCAGTTCTTC.

This clonotype was seen ten or more times. This sequence joins TRBV4-2 and TRBJ1-6; TRBD1 matches 7 bases. After removal of 1 base from V and 11 bases from J, the junction contained 5 bases not matched to a gene. The CDR3 has 14 residues. CDR1 LGHNA and CDR2 YNFKEQ come from the germline V gene. DNA of the CDR3: TGTGCCAGCAGCCAAGGGGGACAGTTGCCACCCCTCCACTTT. Translating it yields CASSQGGQLPPLHF.

The V gene is TRBV4-3, the J gene TRBJ2-2; D possibly corresponds to TRBD2 (6 bases). Trimming stripped 1 base from V and 6 bases from J, with 15 bases between. Germline V gene data show CDR1 as LGHNA and CDR2 as YSLEER. The CDR3 consists of 16 residues. This CDR3 is CASSQGRGWEAGELFF. The CDR3 coding sequence is TGCGCCAGCAGCCAAGGTCGGGGATGGGAGGCCGGGGAGCTGTTTTTT.

V gene TRBV29-1 combines with J gene TRBJ2-5; 9 positions match TRBD2. CDR3 length equals 15 residues. J was trimmed by 5 bases and V by 2 bases; bases with no gene match: 9. Germline assignment: CDR1 SQVTM and CDR2 ANQGSEA. The CDR3 sequence: CSVEILASGIETQYF. The CDR3 coding sequence is TGCAGCGTTGAAATCCTGGCTAGCGGGATTGAGACCCAGTACTTC.

The chain joins TRBV12-3 or TRBV12-4 to TRBJ2-1; D possibly uses TRBD1 or TRBD2 (5 bases each). The CDR3 has 14 residues. V dropped 2 bases and J dropped 8 bases, with 13 bases sitting between them. The CDR3 sequence is CASSLTGPTDEQFF. The CDR3 nucleotides are TGTGCCAGCAGTTTAACGGGACCGACTGATGAGCAGTTCTTC.

This clonotype has a count of ten or more. The rearrangement uses TRBV5-5 and TRBJ1-5, with 11 bases aligning to TRBD1. Trimming cost V 4 bases and J 4 bases; bases outside gene matches: 7. CDR1 and CDR2 (germline): SGHKS, YYEKEE (reference sequence). The CDR3 has 16 residues. The DNA for the CDR3 is TGTGCCAGCAGCGAAGGACAGGGGGCGCTTAATCAGCCCCAGCATTTT. It encodes CASSEGQGALNQPQHF.

This clonotype was seen a single time. The chain recombines TRBV27 with TRBJ2-1; 12 bases are shared with TRBD2. J gave up 0 bases and V 11 bases, and 11 bases lay outside the gene matches. The germline V gene encodes CDR1 MNHEY and CDR2 SMNVEV (reference sequence). CDR3 length equals 17 residues. CDR3 coding DNA: TGTGCCGGCAAAACTAGCGGGAGGACCAACTCCTACAATGAGCAGTTCTTC. It specifies CAGKTSGRTNSYNEQFF.

The rearrangement uses TRBV20-1 and TRBJ2-4; tentative D call: TRBD2 (6 bases). This CDR3 is 13 amino acids long. Germline V gene sequence: CDR1 DFQATT, CDR2 SNEGSKA (reference sequence). V shed 3 bases and J shed 3 bases, with 9 bases lying between them. The CDR3 here is CSASLGGKNIQYF. The CDR3 DNA sequence: TGCAGTGCTAGTCTGGGAGGCAAAAACATTCAGTACTTC.

V is TRBV11-2 and J is TRBJ2-5; 9 nucleotides agree with TRBD1. Per germline, CDR1 SGHAT and CDR2 FQNNGV. There are 14 residues in the CDR3. Unmatched junction bases numbered 6, after V lost 7 bases and J lost 3 bases. CDR3 sequence (DNA): TGTGCCAGCAACCTACGGGACAGGGAAGAGACCCAGTACTTC. It is translated as CASNLRDREETQYF.

The CDR3 spells CASSLQGISSGNTEAFF. Here the CDR3 DNA reads TGTGCCAGCAGCTTGCAGGGTATCTCTTCGGGTAACACTGAAGCTTTCTTT. The genes are TRBV5-4 and TRBJ1-1, with D maybe TRBD1 (5 bases). The CDR3 spans 17 residues. The V end lost 1 base, the J end lost 2 bases, and 18 bases lay between the germline ends. CDR1 is SGHNT, CDR2 YYREEE, per germline (reference sequence).